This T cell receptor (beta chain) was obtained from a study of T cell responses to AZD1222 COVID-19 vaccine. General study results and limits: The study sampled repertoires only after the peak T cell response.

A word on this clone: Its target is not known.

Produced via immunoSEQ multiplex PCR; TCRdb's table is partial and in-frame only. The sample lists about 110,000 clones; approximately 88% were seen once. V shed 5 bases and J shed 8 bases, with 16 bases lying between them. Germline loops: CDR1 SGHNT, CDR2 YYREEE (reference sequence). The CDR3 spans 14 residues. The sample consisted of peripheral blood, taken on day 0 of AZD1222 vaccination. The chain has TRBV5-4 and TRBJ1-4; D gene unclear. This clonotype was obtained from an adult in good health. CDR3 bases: TGTGCCAGCAGTCAATATTCAACCGGCGAAAAACTGTTTTTT. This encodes CASSQYSTGEKLFF.